This T cell receptor beta chain is from a study of blood T cell repertoires in COVID-19. About the research overall: COVID-19 samples, acute and convalescent, were from the United States, Italy and Spain. PBMCs, B-cell-depleted T cells, or T cells were the source of the cDNA or gDNA that made up the material.

In the original workflow: Reference gene primer amplification gave nucleated cell count estimates. Clones were sequenced by immunoSEQ multiplex PCR, and TCRdb holds only the in-frame ones, with some missing. V, J and clone size are taken as reported in that table, and D and trimming were inferred from the DNA itself. The table records 150,000 to 180,000 clones, about 90% of them present only once. The CDR3 totals 17 residues. The V and J ends lost 1 base and 2 bases, in that order; junction bases with no gene match: 7. From germline, CDR1 is SGHTA and CDR2 FQGNSA. The sequencing input was peripheral blood. This sequence originates from a man in his fifties with acute or convalescent COVID-19. V usage is TRBV7-2 and J usage is TRBJ1-5; 8 positions agree with TRBD1. CDR3: CASSLVTGGFGNQPQHF. The DNA of the CDR3 is TGTGCCAGCAGCTTAGTAACAGGGGGGTTTGGCAATCAGCCCCAGCATTTT.